This T cell receptor (beta chain) is drawn from a study of cytomegalovirus exposure and HLA in healthy donors. At the level of the study: The Caucasian-associated ancestry cluster held roughly 81% of a few hundred genotyped donors.

Remarks on this clone: The antigen is not known.

Study-wide findings and caveats: Later findings reportedly placed an Asian-associated ancestry cluster below the approximately 670-donor mean for N-insertions. Despite most TCR sequences being rare, some public TCRs occurred in many donors.

The PCR contained 60 Vbeta and 13 Jbeta primers. Assay used: immunoSEQ multiplex PCR; TCRdb lists only in-frame clones, some missing. Among approximately 170,000 clones listed, roughly 77% were seen once. The receptor was derived from a male donor in good health and CMV-seronegative. The sequenced sample consisted of PBMCs.

The CDR3 region is CASSSGGGVLSTDTQYF. The CDR3 DNA follows: TGTGCCAGCAGCTCGGGCGGGGGGGTGTTGAGCACAGATACGCAGTATTTT. This chain uses TRBV5-4 with TRBJ2-3, with 9 bases that match TRBD2. The CDR3 runs to 17 residues. Germline V gene sequence: CDR1 SGHNT, CDR2 YYREEE (reference sequence). V was clipped by 3 bases and J by 0 bases; unmatched bases: 8.